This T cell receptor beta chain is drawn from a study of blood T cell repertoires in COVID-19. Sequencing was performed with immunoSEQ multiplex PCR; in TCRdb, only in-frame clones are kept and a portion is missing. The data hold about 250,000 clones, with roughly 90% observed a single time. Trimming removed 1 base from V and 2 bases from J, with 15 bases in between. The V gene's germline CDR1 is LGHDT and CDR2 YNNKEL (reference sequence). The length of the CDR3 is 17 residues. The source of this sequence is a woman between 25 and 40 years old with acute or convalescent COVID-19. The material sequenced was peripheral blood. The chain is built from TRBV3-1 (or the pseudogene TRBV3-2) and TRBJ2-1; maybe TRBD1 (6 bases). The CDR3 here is CASSQGLGGLPYNEQFF. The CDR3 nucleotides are TGTGCCAGCAGCCAAGGTTTAGGGGGTCTCCCCTACAATGAGCAGTTCTTC.